The clone carrying this TCR beta chain was seen only a few times. This sample is part of a study of T cells after yellow fever vaccination. CDR1 and CDR2 from the germline V gene are DFQATT and SNEGSKA (reference sequence). There are 20 residues in the CDR3. Germline trimming cut 0 bases from V and 2 bases from J; bases unmatched to any gene: 19. TCRdb re-called the 5' RACE reads through MiXCR, storing one row per CDR3 protein. The sample consists of around 400,000 distinct CDR3 sequences, around 10% of them appearing once. This chain joins TRBV20-1 and TRBJ2-3; 8 bases agree with TRBD2. The TCR originated in a man younger than 35 who received the YFV17D yellow fever vaccine. Sequencing used PBMCs, obtained on the day of the first yellow fever vaccination. The CDR3 DNA sequence: TGCAGTGCTAGAGATGGGGGAGGAGGCGGGGGGCTTACAAACACAGATACGCAGTATTTT. Encoded protein: CSARDGGGGGGLTNTDTQYF.